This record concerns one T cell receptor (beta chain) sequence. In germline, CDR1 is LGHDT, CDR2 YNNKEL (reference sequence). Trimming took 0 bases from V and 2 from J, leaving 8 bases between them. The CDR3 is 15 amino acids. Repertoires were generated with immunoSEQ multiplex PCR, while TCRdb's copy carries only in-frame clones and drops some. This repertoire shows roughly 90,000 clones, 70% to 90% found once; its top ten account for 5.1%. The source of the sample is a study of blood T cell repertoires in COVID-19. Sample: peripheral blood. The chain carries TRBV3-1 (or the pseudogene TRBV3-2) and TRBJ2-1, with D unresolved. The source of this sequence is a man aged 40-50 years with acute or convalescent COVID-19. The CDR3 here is CASSQEVDTYNEQFF. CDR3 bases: TGTGCCAGCAGCCAAGAGGTAGACACCTACAATGAGCAGTTCTTC.